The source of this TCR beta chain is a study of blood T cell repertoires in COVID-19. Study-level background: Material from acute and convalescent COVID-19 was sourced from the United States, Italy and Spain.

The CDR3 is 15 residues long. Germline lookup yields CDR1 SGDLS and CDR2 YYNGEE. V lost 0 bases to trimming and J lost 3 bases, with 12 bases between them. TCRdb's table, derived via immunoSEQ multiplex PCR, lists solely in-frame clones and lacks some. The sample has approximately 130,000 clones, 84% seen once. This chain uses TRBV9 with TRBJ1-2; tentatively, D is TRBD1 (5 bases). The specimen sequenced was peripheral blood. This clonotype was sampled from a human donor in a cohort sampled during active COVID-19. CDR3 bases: TGTGCCAGCAGCGTAGGAGACGGACATGACTATGGCTACACCTTC. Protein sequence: CASSVGDGHDYGYTF.